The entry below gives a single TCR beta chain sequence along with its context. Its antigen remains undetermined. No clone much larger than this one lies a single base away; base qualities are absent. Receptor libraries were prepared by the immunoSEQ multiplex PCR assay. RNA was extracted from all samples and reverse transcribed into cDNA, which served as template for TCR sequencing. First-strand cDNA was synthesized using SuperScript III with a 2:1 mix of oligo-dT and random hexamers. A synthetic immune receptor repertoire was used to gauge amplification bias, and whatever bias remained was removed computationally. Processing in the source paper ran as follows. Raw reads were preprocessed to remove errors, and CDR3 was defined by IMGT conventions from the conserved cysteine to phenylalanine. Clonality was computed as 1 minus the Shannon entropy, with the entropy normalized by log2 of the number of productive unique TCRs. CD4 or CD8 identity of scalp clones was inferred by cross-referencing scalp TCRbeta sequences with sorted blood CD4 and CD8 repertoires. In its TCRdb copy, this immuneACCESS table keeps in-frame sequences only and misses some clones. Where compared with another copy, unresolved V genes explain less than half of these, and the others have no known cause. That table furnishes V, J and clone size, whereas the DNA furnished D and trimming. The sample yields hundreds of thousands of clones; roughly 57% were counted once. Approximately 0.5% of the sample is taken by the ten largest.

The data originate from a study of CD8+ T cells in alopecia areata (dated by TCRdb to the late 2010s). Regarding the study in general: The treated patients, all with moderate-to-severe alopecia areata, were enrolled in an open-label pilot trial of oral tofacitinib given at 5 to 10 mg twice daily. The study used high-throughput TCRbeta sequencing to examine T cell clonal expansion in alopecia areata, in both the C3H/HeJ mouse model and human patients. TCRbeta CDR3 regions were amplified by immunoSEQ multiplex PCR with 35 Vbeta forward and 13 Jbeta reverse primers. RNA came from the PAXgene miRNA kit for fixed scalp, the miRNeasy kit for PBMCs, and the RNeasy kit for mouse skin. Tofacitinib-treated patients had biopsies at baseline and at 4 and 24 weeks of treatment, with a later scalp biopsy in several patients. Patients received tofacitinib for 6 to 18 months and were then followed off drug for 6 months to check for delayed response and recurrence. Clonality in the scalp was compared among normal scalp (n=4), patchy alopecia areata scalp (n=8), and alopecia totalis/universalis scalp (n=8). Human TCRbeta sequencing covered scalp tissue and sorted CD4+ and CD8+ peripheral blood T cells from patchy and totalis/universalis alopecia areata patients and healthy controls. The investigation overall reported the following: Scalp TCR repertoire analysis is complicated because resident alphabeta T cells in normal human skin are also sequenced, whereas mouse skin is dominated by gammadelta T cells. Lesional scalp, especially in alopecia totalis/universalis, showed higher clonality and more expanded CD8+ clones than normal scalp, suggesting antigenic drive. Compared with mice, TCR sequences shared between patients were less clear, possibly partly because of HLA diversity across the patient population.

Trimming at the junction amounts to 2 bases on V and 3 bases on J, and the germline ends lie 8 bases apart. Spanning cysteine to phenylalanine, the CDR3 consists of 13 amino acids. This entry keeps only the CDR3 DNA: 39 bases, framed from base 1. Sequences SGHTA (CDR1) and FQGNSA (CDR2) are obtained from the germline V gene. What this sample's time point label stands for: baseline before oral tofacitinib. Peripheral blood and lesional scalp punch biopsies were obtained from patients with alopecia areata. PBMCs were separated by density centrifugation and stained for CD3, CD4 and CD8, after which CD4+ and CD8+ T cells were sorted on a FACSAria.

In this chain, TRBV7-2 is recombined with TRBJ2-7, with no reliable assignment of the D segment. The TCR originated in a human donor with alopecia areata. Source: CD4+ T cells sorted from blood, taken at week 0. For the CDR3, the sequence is CASSLYSFYEQYF. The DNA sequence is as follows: TGTGCCAGCAGCTTATACAGTTTCTACGAGCAGTACTTC.